This T cell receptor delta chain was sequenced during a study of gamma-delta T cells after stem cell transplantation. Germline V gives CDR1 GEAIGNYY, CDR2 EKD. CDR3 length: 16 amino acids. TCRdb re-called clones from the RT-PCR reads via CATT. This sample carries some 1,700 delta-chain clones, about 3.9% of them seen once, and the ten largest clones take 20% to 25%. With respect to this clone: The amino acid sequence in TCRdb belongs to a much larger clone and departs from this DNA's translation at residue 3, likely a sequencing read error; the sequence shown is translated from the DNA.

The TCR comes from a human donor. It is not recorded whose cells these are; they may come from a transplant donor. Input material: gamma-delta T cells. The chain combines TRDV2 with TRDJ1, with 8 bases lining up with TRDD3. The CDR3 loop reads CARENLGDLDTDKLIF. DNA for the CDR3: TGTGCCCGTGAGAACCTGGGGGACCTAGACACCGATAAACTCATCTTT.